These 30 T cell receptor beta chains came from one sample sequenced in a study of identical twins. Using its own MiXCR run on the 5' RACE reads, TCRdb lists one record per CDR3 protein. Of around 680,000 distinct CDR3 sequences listed, around 8.3% are singletons. These data were also filed under a second study, of yellow fever vaccine responses in identical twins.

Sequences were obtained from PBMCs. These receptors were obtained from a woman between 18 and 29 years old in good health.

This clonotype was observed a few times. This chain uses TRBV4-3 with TRBJ2-1; 12 nucleotides match TRBD2. V shed 1 base and J 5 bases; nucleotides not matched to a gene: 6. Germline assignment: CDR1 LGHNA and CDR2 YSLEER. The CDR3 is 17 amino acids. The chain's CDR3 is CASSQVPGLAGNNEQFF. In DNA form, the CDR3 reads TGCGCCAGCAGCCAAGTCCCGGGACTAGCGGGCAACAATGAGCAGTTCTTC.

V and J are TRBV19 and TRBJ1-1; D gene unclear. CDR3 size: 14 residues. The germline V gene encodes CDR1 LNHDA and CDR2 SQIVND (reference sequence). The V and J ends lost 8 bases and 0 bases respectively, with 13 bases between them. The CDR3 DNA follows: TGTGCCAGTGCCCTCTTGGGCGTGAACACTGAAGCTTTCTTT. Translating gives CASALLGVNTEAFF.

The rearrangement uses TRBV18 and TRBJ2-5, with D perhaps TRBD2 (6 bases). The germline gives CDR1 KGHSH, CDR2 LQKENI. The CDR3 has 14 amino acids. Trimming removed 1 base at V and 5 bases at J, with 11 bases between. The CDR3 loop is CASSPRAGTETQYF. The CDR3 coding sequence is TGTGCCAGCTCACCACGGGCGGGGACGGAGACCCAGTACTTC.

This sequence joins TRBV7-9 and TRBJ2-7; D gene ambiguous. Germline V gene data show CDR1 as SEHNR and CDR2 as FQNEAQ (reference sequence). The germline V and J ends were trimmed by 7 bases and 3 bases, with 10 bases remaining between them. The CDR3 runs 12 residues. In nucleotides, the CDR3 is TGTGCCAGCAAGGGAAATCTCTACGAGCAGTACTTC. This encodes CASKGNLYEQYF.

There are a few counts of this clonotype. The chain links TRBV6-5 to TRBJ2-7; the match to TRBD2 covers 9 bases. Unmatched junction bases numbered 6, after V lost 6 bases and J lost 3 bases. The V gene's germline CDR1 is MNHEY and CDR2 SVGAGI. This CDR3 is 14 amino acids long. For the CDR3, the DNA is TGTGCCAGCAGGTTAGCGGGGGCGAGCTACGAGCAGTACTTC. This encodes CASRLAGASYEQYF.

Here the CDR3 reads CSARDLASGMEYNEQFF. CDR3 coding DNA: TGCAGTGCTAGAGATCTCGCTAGCGGGATGGAGTACAATGAGCAGTTCTTC. J is TRBJ2-1 and V is TRBV20-1; 9 nucleotides line up with TRBD2. With 0 bases clipped from V and 4 bases from J, the junction kept 10 bases outside the gene matches. CDR1 and CDR2 (germline): DFQATT, SNEGSKA (reference sequence). This CDR3 comprises 17 residues.

CDR3: CASSPRTSGGLRQETQYF. The CDR3 nucleotides read TGTGCCAGCAGCCCGCGGACTAGCGGGGGGCTACGACAAGAGACCCAGTACTTC. The rearrangement joins TRBV11-2 to TRBJ2-5, with 14 bases that match TRBD2. CDR1 is SGHAT and CDR2 is FQNNGV in the germline V gene. The CDR3 is made up of 18 amino acids. After removal of 5 bases from V and 2 bases from J, the junction contained 10 bases not matched to a gene.

This clonotype occurred a few times. The rearrangement links TRBV10-3 to TRBJ1-3; 11 bases match TRBD1. Per the germline V gene, CDR1 is ENHRY and CDR2 is SYGVKD. V lost 6 bases to trimming and J lost 4 bases; unmatched junction nucleotides: 5. The CDR3 runs to 15 residues. The CDR3 is CAISGQGALGNTIYF. CDR3 bases: TGTGCCATCAGCGGACAGGGGGCACTAGGAAACACCATATATTTT.

This clonotype was counted only a few times. CDR3 protein: CSVGTGVYGYTF. As DNA, the CDR3 is TGCAGCGTTGGGACGGGAGTCTATGGCTACACCTTC. The V call is TRBV29-1, the J call TRBJ1-2; no clear D. The CDR3 is 12 amino acids. Germline V lookup: CDR1 SQVTM, CDR2 ANQGSEA. Trimming removed 4 bases at V and 4 bases at J, with 10 bases between.

This clonotype was seen repeatedly, ten times or more. This sequence joins TRBV27 and TRBJ2-1; D is perhaps TRBD1 (6 bases). With 10 bases removed from V and 1 base from J, the gap between germline ends came to 14 bases. The germline V gene has CDR1 MNHEY and CDR2 SMNVEV (reference sequence). The CDR3 contains 14 residues. CDR3 coding DNA: TGTGCCACTTCGACAGGTGCTTCCTACAATGAGCAGTTCTTC. It encodes CATSTGASYNEQFF.

This rearrangement joins TRBV9 to TRBJ2-7, with 8 bases lining up with TRBD2. Trimming removed 0 bases from V and 3 bases from J; junction bases left unmatched: 5. The germline V gene has CDR1 SGDLS and CDR2 YYNGEE. This CDR3 is built from 15 residues. CDR3 nucleotide sequence: TGTGCCAGCAGCGTAGCAACCGGGGGGGGCTACGAGCAGTACTTC. Protein sequence: CASSVATGGGYEQYF.

This clonotype appeared a few times. The chain is built from TRBV7-8 and TRBJ2-7, with 10 bases matching TRBD2. The V and J ends lost 1 base and 9 bases, in that order; junction bases with no gene match: 12. Germline V gene lookup returns CDR1 SGHVS and CDR2 FQNEAQ. This CDR3 has 16 amino acids. CDR3 residues: CASSLVGTSAHGGQYF. CDR3 DNA sequence: TGTGCCAGCAGCTTAGTCGGGACTAGCGCCCACGGCGGGCAGTACTTC.

In its sample, this clonotype was seen a few times. V and J are TRBV5-1 and TRBJ2-1; 8 nucleotides align to TRBD2. The CDR3 is made up of 13 amino acids. The germline gives CDR1 SGHRS, CDR2 YFSETQ. After removal of 4 bases from V and 7 bases from J, the junction contained 4 bases not matched to a gene. For the CDR3, the DNA is TGCGCCAGCAGCGGACTAGCCCTAAATGAGCAGTTCTTC. Translating gives CASSGLALNEQFF.

This clonotype was detected a few times. The chain couples TRBV2 to TRBJ2-3; 7 positions agree with TRBD2. This CDR3 comprises 16 residues. Germline assignment: CDR1 SNHLY and CDR2 FYNNEI. The V and J ends lost 7 bases and 4 bases, in that order; junction bases with no gene match: 14. The CDR3: CASNAWAGVDADTQYF. CDR3 coding DNA: TGTGCCAGCAACGCTTGGGCGGGAGTGGATGCAGATACGCAGTATTTT.

V gene TRBV5-1 combines with J gene TRBJ2-7; 7 bases are a match to TRBD1. The trim removed 4 bases at V and 0 bases at J, leaving 7 bases unmatched. The CDR3 is 15 residues long. Germline CDR1 reads SGHRS; CDR2 reads YFSETQ. The chain's CDR3 is CASSQRQGSSYEQYF. The CDR3 DNA reads as TGCGCCAGCAGCCAAAGACAGGGCAGCTCCTACGAGCAGTACTTC.

This clonotype occurred once. CDR3 protein: CASRRQGNAYEQYF. The CDR3 DNA reads TGTGCCAGCAGACGACAGGGTAACGCCTACGAGCAGTACTTC. The V call is TRBV6-2 or TRBV6-3, the J call TRBJ2-7; TRBD1 matches 7 bases. V lost 6 bases and J lost 2; bases outside the gene matches: 7. The CDR3 totals 14 residues. Per the germline V gene, CDR1 is MNHEY and CDR2 is SVGEGT.

This clonotype was counted at least ten times. The chain recombines TRBV7-3 with TRBJ2-3; TRBD2 agrees at 10 bases. V lost 4 bases to trimming and J lost 2 bases; unmatched junction nucleotides: 3. The CDR3 has 15 amino acids. Germline V lookup: CDR1 SGHTA, CDR2 FQGTGA. CDR3 DNA: TGTGCCAGCAGCTCAGCGGGGGGGACCACAGATACGCAGTATTTT. Translation: CASSSAGGTTDTQYF. Drawing the rest from reference TRBV7-3 and TRBJ2-3, the complete variable domain is GAGVSQTPSNKVTEKGKYVELRCDPISGHTALYWYRQSLGQGPEFLIYFQGTGAADDSGLPNDRFFAVRPEGSVSTLKIQRTERGDSAVYLCASSSAGGTTDTQYFGPGTRLTVL.

The chain recombines TRBV7-8 with TRBJ2-3; D perhaps matches TRBD2 (5 bases). Germline CDR1 SGHVS, CDR2 FQNEAQ. The V end was cut by 5 bases, the J end by 7 bases, with 13 bases between. The CDR3 consists of 13 residues. In nucleotides, the CDR3 is TGTGCCAGCAGCGCGAGCGGACGTAATACGCAGTATTTT. Protein: CASSASGRNTQYF. The full variable domain, with the rest looked up from reference TRBV7-8 and TRBJ2-3, is GAGVSQSPRYKVAKRGQDVALRCDPISGHVSLFWYQQALGQGPEFLTYFQNEAQLDKSGLPSDRFFAERPEGSVSTLKIQRTQQEDSAVYLCASSASGRNTQYFGPGTRLTVL.

This clonotype has a handful of counts. This sequence joins TRBV25-1 and TRBJ2-1, with 15 bases lining up with TRBD2. This CDR3 is built from 15 residues. Unmatched junction bases numbered 7, after V lost 4 bases and J lost 12 bases. Germline V lookup: CDR1 MGHDK, CDR2 SYGVNS. The CDR3 loop reads CASSGTSGGGLGQFF. CDR3 nucleotide sequence: TGTGCCAGCAGTGGGACTAGCGGGGGGGGGCTGGGGCAGTTCTTC.

This clonotype has just a few counts. This chain uses TRBV7-9 with TRBJ2-7, with a weak D call TRBD1 (5 bases). Trimming stripped 0 bases from V and 7 bases from J, with 7 bases between. The CDR3 consists of 12 residues. The germline CDR1 and CDR2 sequences are SEHNR and FQNEAQ (reference sequence). DNA of the CDR3: TGTGCCAGCAGCTTAGCGACAGTGGAGCAGTACTTC. Translated, it gives CASSLATVEQYF.

V is TRBV28 and J is TRBJ2-7; the match to TRBD1 covers 9 bases. The CDR3 loop spans 17 amino acids. The trim removed 5 bases at V and 4 bases at J, leaving 15 bases unmatched. Germline V gene data show CDR1 as MDHEN and CDR2 as SYDVKM. The CDR3 nucleotides read TGTGCCAGCAGTATCCGGTCGGGACAGGGTAAGGGGTACGAGCAGTACTTC. Its protein product is CASSIRSGQGKGYEQYF.

The chain uses TRBV11-2 and TRBJ2-3; no clear D. The ends were cut back, 5 bases at V and 2 bases at J, with 17 bases in the middle. The germline CDR1 and CDR2 sequences are SGHAT and FQNNGV. The CDR3 sequence is 16 residues long. The CDR3 DNA reads as TGTGCCAGCAGCCCAAACTACCGGTCGTACACAGATACGCAGTATTTT. Its translation is CASSPNYRSYTDTQYF.

This sequence joins TRBV5-6 and TRBJ2-3, with 11 bases fitting TRBD2. V lost 5 bases to trimming and J lost 1 base; unmatched junction nucleotides: 3. CDR1 and CDR2 (germline): SGHDT, YYEEEE. CDR3 length equals 15 residues. DNA of the CDR3: TGTGCCAGCAGGTTAGCGGGAGGGGGCACAGATACGCAGTATTTT. Its translation: CASRLAGGGTDTQYF.

This clonotype occurred a few times. This chain uses TRBV20-1 with TRBJ1-1, with unresolved D. The germline V gene has CDR1 DFQATT and CDR2 SNEGSKA (reference sequence). This CDR3 has 13 amino acids. V shed 7 bases and J shed 0 bases, with 12 bases lying between them. The CDR3 DNA follows: TGCAGTGTGTTATGGCAGGTGAACACTGAAGCTTTCTTT. Protein: CSVLWQVNTEAFF.

In this sample, this clonotype turned up many times. The rearrangement joins TRBV5-1 to TRBJ1-1; no clear D. Germline CDR1 reads SGHRS; CDR2 reads YFSETQ. V was cut by 3 bases and J by 5 bases, with 11 bases left in between. The CDR3 totals 13 residues. The CDR3 DNA sequence: TGCGCCAGCAGCTCCCATCTCGGGACTGAAGCTTTCTTT. Its protein is CASSSHLGTEAFF.

This clonotype has a handful of counts. This chain connects TRBV5-1 to TRBJ2-2; D remains ambiguous. This CDR3 is built from 14 residues. Looked up from germline, CDR1 is SGHRS and CDR2 is YFSETQ. The V end lost 9 bases, the J end lost 0 bases, and 12 bases lay between the germline ends. The CDR3 region is CATADAANTGELFF. CDR3 bases: TGCGCCACCGCGGACGCTGCGAACACCGGGGAGCTGTTTTTT.

A few counts support this clonotype. The rearrangement joins TRBV3-1 to TRBJ2-2; D is unresolved. The germline V gene encodes CDR1 LGHDT and CDR2 YNNKEL (reference sequence). This CDR3 is 16 amino acids long. The ends were cut back, 7 bases at V and 1 base at J, with 16 bases in the middle. The CDR3 nucleotides are TGTGCCAGCATGAGAGAGACCCCCATGAACACCGGGGAGCTGTTTTTT. It specifies CASMRETPMNTGELFF.

There are a few counts of this clonotype. CDR3 in DNA: TGCGCCAGCAGCCAAACTTGGGGGCTCCTACTACAAGAGACCCAGTACTTC. This encodes CASSQTWGLLLQETQYF. The gene calls are TRBV4-3 and TRBJ2-5, with D perhaps TRBD1 (6 bases). V dropped 2 bases and J dropped 2 bases, with 18 bases sitting between them. The V gene's germline CDR1 is LGHNA and CDR2 YSLEER. The CDR3 consists of 17 residues.

This rearrangement joins TRBV5-5 to TRBJ2-7, with 11 positions matching TRBD1. V dropped 4 bases and J dropped 5; count of bases not matched to a gene: 5. Per the germline V gene, CDR1 is SGHKS and CDR2 is YYEKEE (reference sequence). The CDR3 sequence is 14 residues long. CDR3 loop: CASSRGQGEDEQYF. Here the CDR3 DNA reads TGTGCCAGCAGCCGGGGACAGGGGGAGGACGAGCAGTACTTC.

This clonotype was observed a few times. The genes are TRBV6-2 or TRBV6-3 and TRBJ2-7, with TRBD2 as a possible D gene (6 bases). The CDR3 contains 14 residues. Germline V CDR1 and CDR2: MNHEY, SVGEGT. Trimming cost V 1 base and J 6 bases, with 13 bases left between them. CDR3 loop: CASSYYGGAGEQYF. The CDR3 coding sequence is TGTGCCAGCAGTTACTACGGGGGAGCTGGCGAGCAGTACTTC.